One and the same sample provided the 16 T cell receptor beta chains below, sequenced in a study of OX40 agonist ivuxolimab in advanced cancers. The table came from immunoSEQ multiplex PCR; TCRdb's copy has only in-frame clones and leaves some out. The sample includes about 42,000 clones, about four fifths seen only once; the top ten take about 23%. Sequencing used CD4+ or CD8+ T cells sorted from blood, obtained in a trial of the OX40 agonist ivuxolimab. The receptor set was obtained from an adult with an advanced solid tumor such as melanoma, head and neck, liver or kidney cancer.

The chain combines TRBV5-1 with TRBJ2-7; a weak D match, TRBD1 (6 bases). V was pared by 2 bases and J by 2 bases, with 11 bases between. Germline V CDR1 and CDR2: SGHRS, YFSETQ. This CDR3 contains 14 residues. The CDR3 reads CASSFSTGPYEQYF. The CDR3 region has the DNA TGCGCCAGCAGCTTCTCGACAGGCCCCTACGAGCAGTACTTC.

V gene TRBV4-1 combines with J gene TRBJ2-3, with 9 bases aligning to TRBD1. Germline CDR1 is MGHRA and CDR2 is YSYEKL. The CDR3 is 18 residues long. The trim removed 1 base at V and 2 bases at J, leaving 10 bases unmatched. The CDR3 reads CASSQVPPGTGNTDTQYF. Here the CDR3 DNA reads TGCGCCAGCAGCCAAGTTCCGCCCGGGACAGGGAACACAGATACGCAGTATTTT.

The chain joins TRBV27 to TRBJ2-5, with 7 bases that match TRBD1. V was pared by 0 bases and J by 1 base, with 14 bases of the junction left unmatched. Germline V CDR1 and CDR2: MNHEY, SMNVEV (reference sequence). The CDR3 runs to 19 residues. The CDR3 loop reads CASSLSSPGTVRLQETQYF. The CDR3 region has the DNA TGTGCCAGCAGTTTATCGAGCCCCGGGACAGTGCGACTCCAAGAGACCCAGTACTTC.

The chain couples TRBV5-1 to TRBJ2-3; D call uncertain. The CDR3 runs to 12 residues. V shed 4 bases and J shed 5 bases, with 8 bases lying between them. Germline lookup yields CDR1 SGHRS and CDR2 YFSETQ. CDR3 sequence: CASSDPEDTQYF. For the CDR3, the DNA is TGCGCCAGCAGCGACCCCGAAGATACGCAGTATTTT.

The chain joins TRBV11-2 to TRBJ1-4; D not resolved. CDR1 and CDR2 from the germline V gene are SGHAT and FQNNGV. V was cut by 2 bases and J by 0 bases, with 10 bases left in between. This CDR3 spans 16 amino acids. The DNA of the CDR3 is TGTGCCAGCAGCTTAAACCGAGGCCCAACTAATGAAAAACTGTTTTTT. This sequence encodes CASSLNRGPTNEKLFF. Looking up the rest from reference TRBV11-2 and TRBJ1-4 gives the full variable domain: EAGVAQSPRYKIIEKRQSVAFWCNPISGHATLYWYQQILGQGPKLLIQFQNNGVVDDSQLPKDRFSAERLKGVDSTLKIQPAKLEDSAVYLCASSLNRGPTNEKLFFGSGTQLSVL.

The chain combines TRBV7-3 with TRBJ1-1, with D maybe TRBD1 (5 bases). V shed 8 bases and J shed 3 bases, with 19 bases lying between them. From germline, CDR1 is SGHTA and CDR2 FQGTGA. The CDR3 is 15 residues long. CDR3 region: CASLLWGTWDTEAFF. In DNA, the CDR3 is TGTGCCAGCCTCCTATGGGGGACCTGGGACACTGAAGCTTTCTTT.

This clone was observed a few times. This CDR3 is CAWSVEGSYEQYF. The CDR3 DNA sequence: TGTGCCTGGAGTGTAGAGGGCTCCTACGAGCAGTACTTC. The chain uses TRBV30 and TRBJ2-7, with D maybe TRBD2 (5 bases). Trimming left V 0 bases short and J 0 bases short, with 6 bases between. The germline gives CDR1 GTSNPN, CDR2 SVGIG (reference sequence). The CDR3 loop spans 13 amino acids. Based on the CDR3 plus reference TRBV30 and TRBJ2-7, the full variable domain is SQTIHQWPATLVQPVGSPLSLECTVEGTSNPNLYWYRQAAGRGLQLLFYSVGIGQISSEVPQNLSASRPQDRQFILSSKKLLLSDSGFYLCAWSVEGSYEQYFGPGTRLTVT.

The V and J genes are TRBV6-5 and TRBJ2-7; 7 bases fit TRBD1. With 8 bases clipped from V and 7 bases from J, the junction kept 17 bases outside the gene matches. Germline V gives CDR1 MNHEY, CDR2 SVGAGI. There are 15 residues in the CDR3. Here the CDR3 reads CASGIEGQVPNEQYF. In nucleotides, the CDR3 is TGTGCCAGCGGGATCGAAGGACAGGTCCCGAATGAGCAGTACTTC.

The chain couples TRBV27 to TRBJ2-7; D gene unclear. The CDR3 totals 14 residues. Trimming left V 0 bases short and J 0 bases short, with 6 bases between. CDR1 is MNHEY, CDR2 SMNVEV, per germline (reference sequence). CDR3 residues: CASSLSFSSYEQYF. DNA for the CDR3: TGTGCCAGCAGTTTATCGTTTAGCTCCTACGAGCAGTACTTC.

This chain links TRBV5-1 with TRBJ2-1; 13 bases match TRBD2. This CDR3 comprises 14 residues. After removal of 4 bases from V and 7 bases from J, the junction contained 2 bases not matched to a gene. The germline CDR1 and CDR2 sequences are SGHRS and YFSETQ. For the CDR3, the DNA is TGCGCCAGCAGCCGGACTAGCGGGGGTAATGAGCAGTTCTTC. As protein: CASSRTSGGNEQFF.

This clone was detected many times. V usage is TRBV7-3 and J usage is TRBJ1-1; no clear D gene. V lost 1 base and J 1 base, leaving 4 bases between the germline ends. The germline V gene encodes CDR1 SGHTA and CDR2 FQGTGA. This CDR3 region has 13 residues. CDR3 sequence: CASSLMGNTEAFF. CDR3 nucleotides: TGTGCCAGCAGCTTAATGGGGAACACTGAAGCTTTCTTT.

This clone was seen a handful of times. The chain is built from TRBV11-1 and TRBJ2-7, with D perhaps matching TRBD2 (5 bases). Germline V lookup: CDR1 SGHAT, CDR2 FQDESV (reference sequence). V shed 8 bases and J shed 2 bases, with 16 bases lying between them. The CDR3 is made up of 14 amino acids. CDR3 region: CASSGGPNPYEQYF. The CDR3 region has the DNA TGTGCCAGCTCCGGAGGACCGAACCCCTACGAGCAGTACTTC.

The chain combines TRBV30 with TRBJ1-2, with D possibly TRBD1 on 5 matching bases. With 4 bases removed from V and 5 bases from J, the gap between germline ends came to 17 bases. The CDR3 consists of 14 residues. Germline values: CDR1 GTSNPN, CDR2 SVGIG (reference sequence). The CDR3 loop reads CAWILRGGRYGYTF. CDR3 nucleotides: TGTGCCTGGATTCTTAGGGGAGGACGGTATGGCTACACCTTC. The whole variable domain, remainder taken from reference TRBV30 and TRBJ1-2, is SQTIHQWPATLVQPVGSPLSLECTVEGTSNPNLYWYRQAAGRGLQLLFYSVGIGQISSEVPQNLSASRPQDRQFILSSKKLLLSDSGFYLCAWILRGGRYGYTFGSGTRLTVV.

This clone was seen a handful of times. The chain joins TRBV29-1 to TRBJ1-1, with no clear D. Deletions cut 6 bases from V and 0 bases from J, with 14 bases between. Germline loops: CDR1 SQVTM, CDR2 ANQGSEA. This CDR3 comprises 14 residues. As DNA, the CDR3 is TGCAGCGTATACAGCCCCAATATGAACACTGAAGCTTTCTTT. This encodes CSVYSPNMNTEAFF. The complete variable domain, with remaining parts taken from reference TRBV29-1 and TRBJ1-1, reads SAVISQKPSRDICQRGTSLTIQCQVDSQVTMMFWYRQQPGQSLTLIATANQGSEATYESGFVIDKFPISRPNLTFSTLTVSNMSPEDSSIYLCSVYSPNMNTEAFFGQGTRLTVV.

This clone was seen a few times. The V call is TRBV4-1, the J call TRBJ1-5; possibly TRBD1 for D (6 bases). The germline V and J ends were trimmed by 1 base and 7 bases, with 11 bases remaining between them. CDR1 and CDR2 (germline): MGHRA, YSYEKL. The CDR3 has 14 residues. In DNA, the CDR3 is TGCGCCAGCAGCCAAGGGGGGGCTGGGCAGCCCCAGCATTTT. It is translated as CASSQGGAGQPQHF.

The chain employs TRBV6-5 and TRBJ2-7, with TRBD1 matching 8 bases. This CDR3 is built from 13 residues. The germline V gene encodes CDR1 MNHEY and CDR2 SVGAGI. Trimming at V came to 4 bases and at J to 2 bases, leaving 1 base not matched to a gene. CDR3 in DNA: TGTGCCAGCAGTTGGACAGGGACCTACGAGCAGTACTTC. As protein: CASSWTGTYEQYF.